This TCR beta chain was sequenced for a study of a mutant IDH1 vaccine in newly diagnosed glioma. Study-wide background: The treated population exhibited a male proportion of about 60%, a female proportion of 37.5%, and a mean age of approximately 41 years. Earlier treatment was radiotherapy, temozolomide, or both, with most getting both. Week 35 brought visit V12, which was followed by visit V13 at week 47.

A remark on this clone: No antigen is known for it.

This table comes from immunoSEQ multiplex PCR, and its TCRdb copy is limited to in-frame clones, with some not included. The sample consists of about 47,000 clones, 88% of them appearing once. The CDR3 totals 15 residues. Germline lookup yields CDR1 SGHDN and CDR2 FVKESK. V lost 4 bases to trimming and J lost 0 bases; unmatched junction nucleotides: 2. Noted time point: week 35, safety follow-up. A single vaccine dose contained 300 ug of mutant IDH1 20-mer peptide, and topical imiquimod was used with it. Diagnosis in the donors showed new WHO grade 3 or 4 astrocytomas that were IDH1-mutant and ATRX-lost.

The rearrangement uses TRBV14 and TRBJ2-1; 8 bases align to TRBD2. The sample here was PBMCs, taken from a glioma patient whose treatment included an IDH1 peptide vaccine. This clonotype was obtained from a woman aged 40 to 50 with glioma. The CDR3, as DNA: TGTGCCAGCAGCCCGCGGGGGGCCTCCTACAATGAGCAGTTCTTC. Protein: CASSPRGASYNEQFF.